The subject of this entry is one T cell receptor (beta chain). Its antigen is unidentified. The data stem from a study of shared clonotypes between healthy human individuals. Study information: Per donor, three plates held CD4 naive cells, three held CD4 memory, two held CD8 naive and one held CD8 memory.

The sorted-subset replicate PCRs were given roughly 190 ng DNA, which is 27,000 or so T cell genomes. Clones were read by immunoSEQ multiplex PCR, and TCRdb kept only the in-frame ones, dropping some. The sample has 550,000 to 700,000 clones; roughly 72% are singletons. Trimming cost V 0 bases and J 3 bases, with 14 bases left between them. The CDR3 loop spans 16 amino acids. The V gene's germline CDR1 is MGHRA and CDR2 YSYEKL. Findings and limits, study-wide: Naive subsets generally exceeded memory subsets in estimated richness. The genetic and exposure-history diversity represented was limited by few donors.

The chain employs TRBV4-1 and TRBJ1-2; a possible D gene is TRBD1 (5 bases). The sample comprised memory CD4+ T cells sorted from blood. Subset: CD45RA-negative fraction. The clonotype comes from a woman aged 25 to 39 in good health. The CDR3 spells CASSQDLQGGYYGYTF. The CDR3 DNA sequence: TGCGCCAGCAGCCAAGATCTTCAGGGCGGCTACTATGGCTACACCTTC.